These 26 T cell receptor beta chains were sequenced from one sample in a study of blood T cells in healthy people across ages. Sample-barcoded 5' priming and a J-beta primer mix drove a second PCR of roughly 6 to 12 cycles. TCRdb passed the 5' RACE reads through MiXCR, listing each CDR3 protein once. The sample holds 660,000 or so distinct CDR3 sequences, 58% seen once. Sequencing was done on a sample of blood. These receptors were obtained from a man in his sixties in good health.

The chain carries TRBV28 and TRBJ1-2; D is unresolved. Germline V gene sequence: CDR1 MDHEN, CDR2 SYDVKM. CDR3 length: 15 amino acids. Trimming took 7 bases from V and 5 from J, leaving 20 bases between them. The CDR3 reads CASTFYADRNYGYTF. The CDR3 DNA follows: TGTGCCAGCACTTTTTATGCCGACCGGAATTATGGCTACACCTTC.

This chain links TRBV5-4 with TRBJ2-1; the D is unclear. V gave up 3 bases and J gave up 7 bases, with 17 bases separating them. This CDR3 has 15 residues. The V gene's germline CDR1 is SGHNT and CDR2 YYREEE (reference sequence). This CDR3 reads CASSSKASGFNEQFF. The CDR3 bases are TGTGCCAGCAGCTCCAAAGCTTCGGGTTTTAATGAGCAGTTCTTC. The full variable domain, in which reference TRBV5-4 and TRBJ2-1 provide the parts outside the CDR3, is ETGVTQSPTHLIKTRGQQVTLRCSSQSGHNTVSWYQQALGQGPQFIFQYYREEENGRGNFPPRFSGLQFPNYSSELNVNALELDDSALYLCASSSKASGFNEQFFGPGTRLTVL.

Regarding this clonotype: At one of its ends the junction is not consistent with the germline gene, which may arise from a read error. This chain links TRBV7-2 with TRBJ2-1, with a tentative D call TRBD2 (5 bases). CDR3 length: 14 amino acids. Germline V lookup: CDR1 SGHTA, CDR2 FQGNSA. The CDR3 bases are TGTGCCAGCAGCTTAGAGTCCGGGATCAATGAGCAGCTCTTC. Residues: CASSLESGINEQLF.

The V and J genes are TRBV5-1 and TRBJ2-3; D unresolved. Per germline, CDR1 SGHRS and CDR2 YFSETQ. CDR3 size: 14 residues. Trimming pared 4 bases from V and 4 bases from J, leaving 13 bases between. This chain's CDR3 is CASSRNGVADTQYF. The CDR3 DNA sequence: TGCGCCAGCAGCAGAAATGGAGTGGCAGATACGCAGTATTTT.

This chain joins TRBV6-1 and TRBJ1-2; possible D gene TRBD1, 5 bases. CDR1 and CDR2 from the germline V gene are MNHNS and SASEGT. The germline V and J ends were trimmed by 6 bases and 0 bases, with 17 bases remaining between them. This CDR3 spans 16 amino acids. The CDR3 protein is CASRRQITVTNYGYTF. CDR3 coding DNA: TGTGCCAGCAGGAGACAGATAACGGTCACTAACTATGGCTACACCTTC.

This rearrangement joins TRBV20-1 to TRBJ2-7; 8 bases are shared with TRBD1. J was trimmed by 2 bases and V by 6 bases; bases with no gene match: 12. Germline V gene data show CDR1 as DFQATT and CDR2 as SNEGSKA (reference sequence). This CDR3 is built from 15 residues. CDR3 in amino acids: CSAPGPGTGAYEQYF. The CDR3 DNA is TGCAGTGCCCCTGGTCCCGGGACAGGTGCCTACGAGCAGTACTTC.

This chain links TRBV20-1 with TRBJ2-3, with D perhaps matching TRBD1 (7 bases). CDR3 size: 16 residues. Trimming removed 1 base at V and 5 bases at J, with 19 bases between. Germline V CDR1 and CDR2: DFQATT, SNEGSKA (reference sequence). The CDR3 loop reads CSARVYQGGSGDTQYF. For the CDR3, the DNA is TGCAGTGCTAGAGTATATCAGGGGGGCTCGGGAGATACGCAGTATTTT.

This clonotype was found a few times. This chain connects TRBV11-1 to TRBJ1-1; possibly TRBD1 for D (6 bases). Per the germline V gene, CDR1 is SGHAT and CDR2 is FQDESV (reference sequence). Trimming cost V 3 bases and J 5 bases, with 10 bases left between them. This CDR3 is built from 13 residues. CDR3 region: CASSLVQGTEAFF. Here the CDR3 DNA reads TGTGCCAGCAGCTTGGTACAGGGAACTGAAGCTTTCTTT.

The V call is TRBV3-1, the J call TRBJ1-6; D call uncertain. The CDR3 runs 13 residues. Looked up from germline, CDR1 is LGHDT and CDR2 is YNNKEL (reference sequence). Trimming removed 1 base at V and 10 bases at J, with 8 bases between. The CDR3 loop reads CASSQVILSPLHF. The CDR3 DNA sequence: TGTGCCAGCAGCCAAGTGATCTTATCACCCCTCCACTTT.

The chain is built from TRBV10-3 and TRBJ2-4; D unclear. The J call is in doubt because the DNA end fits TRBJ2-7 better. Germline assignment: CDR1 ENHRY and CDR2 SYGVKD. CDR3 length: 11 residues. The CDR3 sequence is CAISRQTEQYF. The CDR3 DNA follows: TGTGCCATCAGCCGCCAGACCGAGCAGTACTTC.

The rearrangement links TRBV6-5 to TRBJ2-6; possibly TRBD1 for D (6 bases). The germline V and J ends were trimmed by 6 bases and 0 bases, with 9 bases remaining between them. CDR1 and CDR2 (germline): MNHEY, SVGAGI. The CDR3 runs to 15 residues. The CDR3 bases are TGTGCCAGCAGCACAGGGCTCTCTGGGGCCAACGTCCTGACTTTC. Residues: CASSTGLSGANVLTF.

The gene calls are TRBV7-2 and TRBJ2-7; TRBD1 matches at 9 bases. In germline, CDR1 is SGHTA, CDR2 FQGNSA. The trim removed 2 bases at V and 4 bases at J, leaving 6 bases unmatched. This CDR3 spans 15 amino acids. This CDR3 is CASSLSYRGPYEQYF. The CDR3 DNA follows: TGTGCCAGCAGCTTATCGTACAGGGGGCCATACGAGCAGTACTTC. Together with reference TRBV7-2 and TRBJ2-7, the CDR3 gives the full variable domain: GAGVSQSPSNKVTEKGKDVELRCDPISGHTALYWYRQSLGQGLEFLIYFQGNSAPDKSGLPSDRFSAERTGGSVSTLTIQRTQQEDSAVYLCASSLSYRGPYEQYFGPGTRLTVT.

This clonotype was recorded a few times. This chain connects TRBV9 to TRBJ2-5, with D perhaps TRBD1 (5 bases). From germline, CDR1 is SGDLS and CDR2 YYNGEE. The CDR3 has 15 amino acids. The V gene lost 0 bases and the J gene lost 5 bases, with 14 bases spanning the gap. The CDR3 coding sequence is TGTGCCAGCAGCGTAGAAGCAGGGTCCTGGGAGACCCAGTACTTC. This gives the protein CASSVEAGSWETQYF.

This chain connects TRBV29-1 to TRBJ2-3, with D unclear. The germline V gene encodes CDR1 SQVTM and CDR2 ANQGSEA. Trimming shortened V by 3 bases and J by 8 bases, and 9 bases separated the two germline ends. The CDR3 runs 11 residues. The chain's CDR3 is CSVEVGATQYF. DNA of the CDR3: TGCAGCGTTGAGGTCGGAGCTACGCAGTATTTT.

Written as DNA, the CDR3 is TGTGCCAGCAGCTTTGGTGTCAGGGGGACTGGCTACACCTTC. It translates to CASSFGVRGTGYTF. The V call is TRBV7-2, the J call TRBJ1-2, with TRBD1 identical over 7 bases. The V gene's germline CDR1 is SGHTA and CDR2 FQGNSA. This CDR3 has 14 residues. V lost 3 bases and J lost 7; bases outside the gene matches: 8.

The chain links TRBV20-1 to TRBJ2-1; TRBD1 might be the D (5 bases). The germline V gene has CDR1 DFQATT and CDR2 SNEGSKA (reference sequence). CDR3 length equals 15 residues. The V gene lost 3 bases and the J gene lost 2 bases, with 14 bases spanning the gap. CDR3 amino acids: CSASVRQGPYNEQFF. The CDR3, as DNA: TGCAGTGCTAGCGTACGGCAGGGCCCCTACAATGAGCAGTTCTTC.

This clonotype was counted many times. The V call is TRBV18, the J call TRBJ2-5; D might be TRBD2 (6 bases). Trimming pared 1 base from V and 7 bases from J, leaving 7 bases between. This CDR3 contains 12 residues. Germline CDR1 and CDR2: KGHSH and LQKENI. The CDR3 sequence: CASSPQEGTQYF. The CDR3 DNA reads TGTGCCAGCTCACCACAGGAGGGGACCCAGTACTTC. The variable domain in full, completed from reference TRBV18 and TRBJ2-5, reads NAGVMQNPRHLVRRRGQEARLRCSPMKGHSHVYWYRQLPEEGLKFMVYLQKENIIDESGMPKERFSAEFPKEGPSILRIQQVVRGDSAAYFCASSPQEGTQYFGPGTRLLVL.

The J gene is TRBJ2-7, the V gene TRBV27, with D possibly being TRBD2 (6 bases). V was clipped by 4 bases and J by 3 bases, with 10 bases between them. The CDR3 covers 13 residues. CDR1 is MNHEY, CDR2 SMNVEV, per germline (reference sequence). CDR3 in DNA: TGTGCCAGCAGTTGGTCTAGCGACTACGAGCAGTACTTC. This encodes CASSWSSDYEQYF.

This clonotype was observed a few times. The rearrangement links TRBV6-6 to TRBJ1-1; 8 bases are shared with TRBD1. Germline CDR1 reads MNHNY; CDR2 reads SVGAGI (reference sequence). CDR3 size: 12 residues. Unmatched junction bases numbered 4, after V lost 6 bases and J lost 7 bases. Written as DNA, the CDR3 is TGTGCCAGCAGGGGACAGGTCAGTGAAGCTTTCTTT. Translation: CASRGQVSEAFF.

The gene calls are TRBV6-1 and TRBJ1-1, with D unclear. Deletions cut 2 bases from V and 7 bases from J, with 14 bases between. Germline V gives CDR1 MNHNS, CDR2 SASEGT. The CDR3 runs 14 residues. This CDR3 reads CASSERSVAGEAFF. The CDR3 DNA follows: TGTGCCAGCAGTGAAAGATCTGTGGCAGGTGAAGCTTTCTTT.

The chain has TRBV5-1 and TRBJ2-7, with 7 bases lining up with TRBD1. The V segment lost 4 bases and the J segment 2 bases; nucleotides outside the gene matches: 3. Germline V gives CDR1 SGHRS, CDR2 YFSETQ. CDR3 length equals 13 residues. DNA of the CDR3: TGCGCCAGCAGCACCGGGACAGCCTACGAGCAGTACTTC. Translating gives CASSTGTAYEQYF.

The chain employs TRBV3-1 and TRBJ2-1; 7 bases map to TRBD1. The CDR3 loop spans 15 amino acids. Germline values: CDR1 LGHDT, CDR2 YNNKEL (reference sequence). V was pared by 5 bases and J by 5 bases, with 9 bases of the junction left unmatched. CDR3 region: CASSSRRQGNNEQFF. CDR3 nucleotides: TGTGCCAGCAGCTCTCGAAGACAGGGAAACAATGAGCAGTTCTTC.

The rearrangement links TRBV12-3 or TRBV12-4 to TRBJ2-5; D perhaps matches TRBD2 (5 bases). Trimming took off 6 bases at V and 9 bases at J, with 14 bases between the two ends. CDR3 length: 12 amino acids. The CDR3 is CASRLTAEAQYF. In nucleotides, the CDR3 is TGTGCCAGCAGGCTTACGGCGGAGGCCCAGTACTTC.

The chain joins TRBV27 to TRBJ2-5; a possible D gene is TRBD1 (6 bases). The J call is doubtful: the DNA matches TRBJ2-7 better. This CDR3 contains 14 residues. Germline CDR1 and CDR2: MNHEY and SMNVEV (reference sequence). The CDR3 sequence: CASSLNSGQTEQYF. CDR3 sequence (DNA): TGTGCCAGCAGTCTGAATTCGGGACAAACCGAGCAGTACTTC.

This chain uses TRBV9 with TRBJ1-5, with 11 bases identical to TRBD1. Germline CDR1 and CDR2: SGDLS and YYNGEE. This CDR3 comprises 21 residues. V was clipped by 4 bases and J by 7 bases; unmatched bases: 25. CDR3 in amino acids: CASSPGAAGTGGESSRQPQHF. CDR3 bases: TGTGCCAGCAGCCCCGGAGCCGCCGGGACAGGGGGAGAATCATCACGGCAGCCCCAGCATTTT.

The J gene is TRBJ2-1, the V gene TRBV5-1; TRBD2 aligns across 7 bases. Trimming took 4 bases from V and 5 from J; bases not matched to a gene: 3. The CDR3 has 13 residues. The V gene's germline CDR1 is SGHRS and CDR2 YFSETQ. The CDR3 region is CASSILANNEQFF. The DNA for the CDR3 is TGCGCCAGCAGCATACTAGCGAACAATGAGCAGTTCTTC. Filled out from reference TRBV5-1 and TRBJ2-1, the complete variable domain reads KAGVTQTPRYLIKTRGQQVTLSCSPISGHRSVSWYQQTPGQGLQFLFEYFSETQRNKGNFPGRFSGRQFSNSRSEMNVSTLELGDSALYLCASSILANNEQFFGPGTRLTVL.